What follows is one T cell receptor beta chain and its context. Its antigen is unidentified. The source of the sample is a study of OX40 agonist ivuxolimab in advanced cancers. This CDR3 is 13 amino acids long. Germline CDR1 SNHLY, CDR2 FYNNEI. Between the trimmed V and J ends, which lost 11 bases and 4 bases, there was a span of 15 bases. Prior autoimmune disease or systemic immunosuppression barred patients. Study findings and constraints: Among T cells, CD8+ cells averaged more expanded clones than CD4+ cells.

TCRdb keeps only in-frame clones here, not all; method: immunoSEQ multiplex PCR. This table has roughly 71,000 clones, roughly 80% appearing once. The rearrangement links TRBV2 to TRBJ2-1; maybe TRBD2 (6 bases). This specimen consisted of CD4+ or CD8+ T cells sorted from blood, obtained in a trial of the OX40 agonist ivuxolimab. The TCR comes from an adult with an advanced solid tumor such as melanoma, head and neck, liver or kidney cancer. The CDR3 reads CACRRDSYNEQFF. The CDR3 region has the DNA TGTGCCTGCCGTCGGGACTCATACAATGAGCAGTTCTTC.